This T cell receptor beta chain originates from a study of blood T cell repertoires in COVID-19. Overall study: Italy, Spain and the United States were the sources of the convalescent and acute COVID-19 samples. The analysed material was cDNA or gDNA that came from T cells, B-cell-depleted T cells, or PBMCs.

The repertoire was sequenced with immunoSEQ multiplex PCR; TCRdb's copy has only in-frame clones and lacks some. The sample holds hundreds of thousands of clones; 85% to 90% are singletons and the top ten take roughly 0.25%. Germline lookup yields CDR1 GTSNPN and CDR2 SVGIG (reference sequence). V lost 1 base and J lost 4, with 10 bases in between. This CDR3 is built from 13 residues. Sequenced sample: peripheral blood. The chain employs TRBV30 and TRBJ1-1; unclear D gene. The TCR originated in a young woman with acute or convalescent COVID-19. The DNA of the CDR3 is TGTGCCTGGAGTGGCGAGGCTCGCACTGAAGCTTTCTTT. Translated, it gives CAWSGEARTEAFF.